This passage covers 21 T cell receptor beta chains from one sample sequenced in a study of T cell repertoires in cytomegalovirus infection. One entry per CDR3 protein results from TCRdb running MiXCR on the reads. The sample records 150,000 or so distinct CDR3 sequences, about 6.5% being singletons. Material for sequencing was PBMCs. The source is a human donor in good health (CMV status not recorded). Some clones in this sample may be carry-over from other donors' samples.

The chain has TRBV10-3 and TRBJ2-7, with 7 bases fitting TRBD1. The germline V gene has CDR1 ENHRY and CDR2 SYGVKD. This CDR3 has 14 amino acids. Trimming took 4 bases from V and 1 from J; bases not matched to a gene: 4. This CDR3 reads CAISGAGGSYEQYF. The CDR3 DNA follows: TGTGCCATCAGTGGGGCAGGGGGTTCCTACGAGCAGTACTTC.

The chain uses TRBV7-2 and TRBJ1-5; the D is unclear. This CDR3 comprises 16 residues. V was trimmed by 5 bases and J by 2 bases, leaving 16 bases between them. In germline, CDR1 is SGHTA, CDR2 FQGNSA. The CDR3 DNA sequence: TGTGCCAGCAGCCAAACTAAAACCGGGGGCAATCAGCCCCAGCATTTT. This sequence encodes CASSQTKTGGNQPQHF.

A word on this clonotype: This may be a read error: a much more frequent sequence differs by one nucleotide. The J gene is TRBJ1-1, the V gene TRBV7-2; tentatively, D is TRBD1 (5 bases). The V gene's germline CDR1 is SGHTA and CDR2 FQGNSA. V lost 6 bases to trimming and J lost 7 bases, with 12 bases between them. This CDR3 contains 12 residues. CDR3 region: CASRAGLDEAFF. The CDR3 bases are TGTGCCAGCAGAGCAGGGTTAGATGAAGCTTTCTTT.

The CDR3 DNA follows: TGTGCCAGCAGCTTGGGGATACAAGGACTAGCGGGGGAAGAGACCCAGTACTTC. Its translation: CASSLGIQGLAGEETQYF. The chain combines TRBV5-5 with TRBJ2-5; 13 bases match TRBD2. Germline V lookup: CDR1 SGHKS, CDR2 YYEKEE (reference sequence). V shed 0 bases, J shed 3 bases, and the junction held 8 bases outside the gene matches. CDR3 length: 18 residues.

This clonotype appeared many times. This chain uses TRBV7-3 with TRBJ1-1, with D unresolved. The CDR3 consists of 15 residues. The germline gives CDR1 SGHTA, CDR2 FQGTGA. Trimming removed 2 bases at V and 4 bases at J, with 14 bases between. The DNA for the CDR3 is TGTGCCAGCAGCTTAGAACCGGGATGGGGCACTGAAGCTTTCTTT. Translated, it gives CASSLEPGWGTEAFF.

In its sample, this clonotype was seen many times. CDR3 sequence (DNA): TGTGCCAGCAGCCCGCGGGACGGTAGCACAGATACGCAGTATTTT. It encodes CASSPRDGSTDTQYF. The chain combines TRBV5-4 with TRBJ2-3; possible D gene TRBD2, 6 bases. CDR3 size: 15 residues. Germline V gene lookup returns CDR1 SGHNT and CDR2 YYREEE (reference sequence). V was pared by 4 bases and J by 0 bases, with 12 bases between.

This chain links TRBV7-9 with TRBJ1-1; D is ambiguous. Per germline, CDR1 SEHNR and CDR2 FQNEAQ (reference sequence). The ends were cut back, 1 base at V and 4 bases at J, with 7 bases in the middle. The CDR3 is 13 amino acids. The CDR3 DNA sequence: TGTGCCAGCAGCTTAGAAGGGCTCACTGAAGCTTTCTTT. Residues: CASSLEGLTEAFF.

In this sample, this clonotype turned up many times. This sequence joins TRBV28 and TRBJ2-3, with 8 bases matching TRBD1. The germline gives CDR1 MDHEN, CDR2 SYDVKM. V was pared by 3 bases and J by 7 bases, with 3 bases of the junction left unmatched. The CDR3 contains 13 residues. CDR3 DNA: TGTGCCAGCAGTTTGCAGGGGGCGAATACGCAGTATTTT. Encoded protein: CASSLQGANTQYF.

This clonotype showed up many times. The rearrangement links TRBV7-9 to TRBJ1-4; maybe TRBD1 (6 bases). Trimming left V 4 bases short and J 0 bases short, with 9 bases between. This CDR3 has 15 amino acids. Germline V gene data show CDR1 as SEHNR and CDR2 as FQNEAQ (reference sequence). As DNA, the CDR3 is TGTGCCAGCAGCTCCTGGACAGCAACTAATGAAAAACTGTTTTTT. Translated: CASSSWTATNEKLFF.

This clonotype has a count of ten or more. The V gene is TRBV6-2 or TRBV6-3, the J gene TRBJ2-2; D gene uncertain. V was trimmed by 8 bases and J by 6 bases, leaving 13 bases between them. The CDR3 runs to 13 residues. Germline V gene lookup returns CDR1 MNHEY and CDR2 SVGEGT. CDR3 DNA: TGTGCCAGCGGTCCCTTAGTAGCCGGGGAGCTGTTTTTT. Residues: CASGPLVAGELFF.

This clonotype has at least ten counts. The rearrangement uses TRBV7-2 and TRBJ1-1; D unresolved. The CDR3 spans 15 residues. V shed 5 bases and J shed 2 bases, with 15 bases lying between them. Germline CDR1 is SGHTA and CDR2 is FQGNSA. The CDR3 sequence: CASSPDPGRNTEAFF. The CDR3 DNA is TGTGCCAGCAGCCCTGATCCCGGGCGAAACACTGAAGCTTTCTTT.

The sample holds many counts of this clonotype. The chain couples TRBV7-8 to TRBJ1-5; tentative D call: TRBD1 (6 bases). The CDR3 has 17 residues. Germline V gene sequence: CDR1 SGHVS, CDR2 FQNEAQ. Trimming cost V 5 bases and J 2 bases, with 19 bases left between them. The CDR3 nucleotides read TGTGCCAGCAGCGGTCTCGGAGGGGGAATTGGCAATCAGCCCCAGCATTTT. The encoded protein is CASSGLGGGIGNQPQHF.

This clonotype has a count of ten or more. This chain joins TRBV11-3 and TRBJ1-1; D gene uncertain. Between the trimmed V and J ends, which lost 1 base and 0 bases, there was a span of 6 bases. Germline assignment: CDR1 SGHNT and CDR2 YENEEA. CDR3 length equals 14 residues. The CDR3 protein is CASSLGALNTEAFF. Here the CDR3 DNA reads TGTGCCAGCAGCTTAGGGGCTTTGAACACTGAAGCTTTCTTT.

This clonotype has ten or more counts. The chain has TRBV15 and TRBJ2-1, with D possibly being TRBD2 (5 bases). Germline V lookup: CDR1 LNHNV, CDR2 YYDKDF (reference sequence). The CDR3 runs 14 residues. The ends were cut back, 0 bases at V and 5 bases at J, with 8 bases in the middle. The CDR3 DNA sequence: TGTGCCACCAGCAGAGATGTCGGGGACAATGAGCAGTTCTTC. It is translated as CATSRDVGDNEQFF.

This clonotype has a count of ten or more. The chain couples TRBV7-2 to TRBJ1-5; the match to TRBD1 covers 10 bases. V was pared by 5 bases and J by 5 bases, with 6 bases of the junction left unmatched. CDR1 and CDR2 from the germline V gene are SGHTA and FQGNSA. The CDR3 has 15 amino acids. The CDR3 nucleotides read TGTGCCAGCAGCGGAAGGACAGGGGGTGATCAGCCCCAGCATTTT. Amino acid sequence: CASSGRTGGDQPQHF.

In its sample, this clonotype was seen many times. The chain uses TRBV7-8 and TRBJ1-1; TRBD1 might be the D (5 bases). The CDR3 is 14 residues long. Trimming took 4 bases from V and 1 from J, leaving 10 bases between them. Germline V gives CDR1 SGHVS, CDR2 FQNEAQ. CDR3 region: CASSSREGNTEAFF. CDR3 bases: TGTGCCAGCAGCTCCAGGGAGGGGAACACTGAAGCTTTCTTT.

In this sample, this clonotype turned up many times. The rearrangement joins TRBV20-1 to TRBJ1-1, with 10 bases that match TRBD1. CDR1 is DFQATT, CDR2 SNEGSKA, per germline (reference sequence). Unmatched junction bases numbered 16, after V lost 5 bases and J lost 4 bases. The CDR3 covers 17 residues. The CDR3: CSAEGQGVNAAITEAFF. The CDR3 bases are TGCAGTGCTGAAGGACAGGGGGTAAATGCGGCAATCACTGAAGCTTTCTTT.

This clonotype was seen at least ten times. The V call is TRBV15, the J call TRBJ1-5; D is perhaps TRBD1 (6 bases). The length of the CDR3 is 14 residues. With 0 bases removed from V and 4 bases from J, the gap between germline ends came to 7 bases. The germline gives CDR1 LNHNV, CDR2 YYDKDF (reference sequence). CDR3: CATSRDRGNQPQHF. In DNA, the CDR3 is TGTGCCACCAGCAGAGACAGGGGTAATCAGCCCCAGCATTTT.

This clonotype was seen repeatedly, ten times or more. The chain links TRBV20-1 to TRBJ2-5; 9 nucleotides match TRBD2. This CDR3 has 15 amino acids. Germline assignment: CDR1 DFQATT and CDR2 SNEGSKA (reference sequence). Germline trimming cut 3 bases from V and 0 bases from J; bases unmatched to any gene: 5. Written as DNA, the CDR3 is TGCAGTGCTAGTATTAGCGGGGGCCACCAAGAGACCCAGTACTTC. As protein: CSASISGGHQETQYF.

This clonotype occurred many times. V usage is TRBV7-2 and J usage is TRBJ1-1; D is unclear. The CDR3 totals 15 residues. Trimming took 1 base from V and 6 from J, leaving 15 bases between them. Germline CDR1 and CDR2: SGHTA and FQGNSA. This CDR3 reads CASSLVPRPGAEAFF. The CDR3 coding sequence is TGTGCCAGCAGCTTAGTTCCCAGGCCAGGAGCTGAAGCTTTCTTT.

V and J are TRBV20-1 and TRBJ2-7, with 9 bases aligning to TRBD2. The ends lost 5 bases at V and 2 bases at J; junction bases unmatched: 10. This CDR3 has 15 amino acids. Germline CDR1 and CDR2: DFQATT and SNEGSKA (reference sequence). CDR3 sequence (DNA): TGCAGTGCTTCCCGCGTGGCGGGGGGGACCTACGAGCAGTACTTC. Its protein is CSASRVAGGTYEQYF.